This is a list of T cell receptor beta chains from one sample in a study of shared clonotypes between healthy human individuals. TCRdb's copy holds only in-frame clones and misses some; the assay was immunoSEQ multiplex PCR. The profile shows about 660,000 clones, around 72% of them singletons. Sequenced sample: memory CD4+ T cells sorted from blood. Every receptor here comes from a young woman in good health. Each CDR3 is given with its conserved first and last residue. Fields, in order: clone size, D gene, J gene, V gene, CDR3 DNA, CDR3 protein. D genes are given only for firm matches. Not all rows give a size; the values are once, few, many and, for expanded clones, a class.

clone size: .; D gene: .; J gene: TRBJ1-5; V gene: TRBV7-9; CDR3 DNA: TGTGCCAGCAGCTTAGGTCAGGGGATGCCCCAGCATTTT; CDR3 protein: CASSLGQGMPQHF
clone size: .; D gene: .; J gene: TRBJ1-1; V gene: TRBV5-1; CDR3 DNA: TGCGCCAGCAGCTTTTTTGTTCGGGGATCGAACACTGAAGCTTTCTTT; CDR3 protein: CASSFFVRGSNTEAFF
clone size: .; D gene: .; J gene: TRBJ2-3; V gene: TRBV2; CDR3 DNA: TGTGCCAGCAGTCCTAGTACAGATACGCAGTATTTT; CDR3 protein: CASSPSTDTQYF
clone size: few; D gene: .; J gene: TRBJ1-2; V gene: TRBV20-1; CDR3 DNA: TGCAGCTCAGGTGGCTACACCTTC; CDR3 protein: CSSGGYTF
clone size: .; D gene: .; J gene: TRBJ2-7; V gene: TRBV10-3; CDR3 DNA: TGTGCCATCAGTGAGTCAGGCGCGTACTCCTACGAGCAGTACTTC; CDR3 protein: CAISESGAYSYEQYF
clone size: .; D gene: TRBD1; J gene: TRBJ2-1; V gene: TRBV11-2; CDR3 DNA: TGTGCCAGCAGCTTAGTGGTAGGACAGGGCATCTACAATGAGCAGTTCTTC; CDR3 protein: CASSLVVGQGIYNEQFF
clone size: once; D gene: .; J gene: TRBJ2-7; V gene: TRBV18; CDR3 DNA: TGTGCCAGCTCACCGCCGAGCTCCAGGTACGAGCAGTACTTC; CDR3 protein: CASSPPSSRYEQYF
clone size: .; D gene: .; J gene: TRBJ2-1; V gene: TRBV7-9; CDR3 DNA: TGTGCCAGCAGCTGGGCCATAGGGGGGAGGAGGTCCTACAATGAGCAGTTCTTC; CDR3 protein: CASSWAIGGRRSYNEQFF
clone size: .; D gene: TRBD1; J gene: TRBJ1-1; V gene: TRBV5-1; CDR3 DNA: TGCGCCAGCAGCTTCACAGGGGGTGGATCTTTCACTGAAGCTTTCTTT; CDR3 protein: CASSFTGGGSFTEAFF
clone size: few; D gene: .; J gene: TRBJ1-1; V gene: TRBV7-8; CDR3 DNA: TGTGCCAGTGCTTTTACAATGAACACTGAAGCTTTCTTT; CDR3 protein: CASAFTMNTEAFF
clone size: few; D gene: TRBD2; J gene: TRBJ2-1; V gene: TRBV27; CDR3 DNA: TGTGCCAGCAGTTTAGGGAGGGGCGCCTACAATGAGCAGTTCTTC; CDR3 protein: CASSLGRGAYNEQFF
clone size: many; D gene: .; J gene: TRBJ2-2; V gene: TRBV10-2; CDR3 DNA: TGCGCCAGCAGCCCTCAGCTTACCGGGGAGCTGTTTTTT; CDR3 protein: CASSPQLTGELFF
clone size: .; D gene: .; J gene: TRBJ2-7; V gene: TRBV21-1; CDR3 DNA: TGTGCCAGCAGCGTTCCTAGCGGGAGTTACGAGCAGTACTTC; CDR3 protein: CASSVPSGSYEQYF
clone size: .; D gene: TRBD1; J gene: TRBJ2-2; V gene: TRBV5-1; CDR3 DNA: TGCGCCAGCAGCCTCACGACAGGGTCATCCGGGGAGCTGTTTTTT; CDR3 protein: CASSLTTGSSGELFF
clone size: many; D gene: TRBD1; J gene: TRBJ1-5; V gene: TRBV2; CDR3 DNA: TGTGCCAGCAGTGCGTCTCAGGGGGGCTGGAGCAATCAGCCCCAGCATTTT; CDR3 protein: CASSASQGGWSNQPQHF
clone size: .; D gene: .; J gene: TRBJ2-3; V gene: TRBV19; CDR3 DNA: TGTGCCAGTAGGCGGTCGCGGGAAAGCACAGATACGCAGTATTTT; CDR3 protein: CASRRSRESTDTQYF
clone size: .; D gene: TRBD2; J gene: TRBJ2-5; V gene: TRBV10-3; CDR3 DNA: TGTGCCATCAGTGGAGGAGCGGGGGGCCAAGAGACCCAGTACTTC; CDR3 protein: CAISGGAGGQETQYF
clone size: once; D gene: .; J gene: TRBJ2-7; V gene: TRBV10-1; CDR3 DNA: TGCGCCAGCAGTGAAGGACTCCCGATAACCTACGAGCAGTACTTC; CDR3 protein: CASSEGLPITYEQYF
clone size: .; D gene: TRBD1; J gene: TRBJ2-7; V gene: TRBV2; CDR3 DNA: TGTGCCAGCAGTGGGACAGGGCCGGCCGAGCAGTACTTC; CDR3 protein: CASSGTGPAEQYF
clone size: .; D gene: .; J gene: TRBJ2-7; V gene: TRBV7-2; CDR3 DNA: TGTGCCAGCAGCTCTAACAGGGCCTCCTACGAGCAGTACTTC; CDR3 protein: CASSSNRASYEQYF
clone size: .; D gene: .; J gene: TRBJ1-4; V gene: TRBV28; CDR3 DNA: TGTGCCAGCTGGACGCGAGGGCATCGTGAAAAACTGTTTTTT; CDR3 protein: CASWTRGHREKLFF
clone size: .; D gene: TRBD2; J gene: TRBJ2-1; V gene: TRBV11-2; CDR3 DNA: TGTGCCAGCAGCTTAGCAGCCCCCCGGACTAGCGGGGTCTACAATGAGCAGTTCTTC; CDR3 protein: CASSLAAPRTSGVYNEQFF
clone size: many; D gene: .; J gene: TRBJ1-2; V gene: TRBV7-9; CDR3 DNA: TGTGCCAGCAGCTTGGGGGATGGCTACACCTTC; CDR3 protein: CASSLGDGYTF
clone size: .; D gene: TRBD2; J gene: TRBJ2-7; V gene: TRBV5-1; CDR3 DNA: TGCGCCAGCAGCTTGGGCCTAGCGGGAGGTTCCGACTACGAGCAGTACTTC; CDR3 protein: CASSLGLAGGSDYEQYF
clone size: .; D gene: .; J gene: TRBJ2-1; V gene: TRBV27; CDR3 DNA: TGTGCCAGCAGTGCGAGGACTATTTCGAACAATGAGCAGTTCTTC; CDR3 protein: CASSARTISNNEQFF
clone size: .; D gene: .; J gene: TRBJ2-1; V gene: TRBV29-1; CDR3 DNA: TGCAGCGTTGAGGCTCTATACCAGAACAATGAGCAGTTCTTC; CDR3 protein: CSVEALYQNNEQFF
clone size: .; D gene: .; J gene: TRBJ1-2; V gene: TRBV30; CDR3 DNA: TGTGCCTGGAACAAGGCCCATAACTATGGCTACACCTTC; CDR3 protein: CAWNKAHNYGYTF
clone size: .; D gene: .; J gene: TRBJ1-4; V gene: TRBV5-1; CDR3 DNA: TGCGCCAGCAGTCAATCCGGGGGTTCGGAAGAAAAACTGTTTTTT; CDR3 protein: CASSQSGGSEEKLFF
clone size: few; D gene: .; J gene: TRBJ1-1; V gene: TRBV5-5; CDR3 DNA: TGTGCCAGCAGCTTGTTAGATAACACTGAAGCTTTCTTT; CDR3 protein: CASSLLDNTEAFF
clone size: .; D gene: .; J gene: TRBJ1-5; V gene: TRBV4-1; CDR3 DNA: TGCGCCAGCAGCCAAGATCGCCAGGGTTTATACACGCCCCAGCATTTT; CDR3 protein: CASSQDRQGLYTPQHF
clone size: .; D gene: TRBD1; J gene: TRBJ2-7; V gene: TRBV28; CDR3 DNA: TGTGCCAGCACCACACCGGGACAGGGAAGCTCCTACGAGCAGTACTTC; CDR3 protein: CASTTPGQGSSYEQYF
clone size: .; D gene: .; J gene: TRBJ2-2; V gene: TRBV27; CDR3 DNA: TGTGCCAGCAGTTACCTCGGGGAGCTGTTTTTT; CDR3 protein: CASSYLGELFF
clone size: few; D gene: .; J gene: TRBJ1-5; V gene: TRBV27; CDR3 DNA: TGTGCCAGCAGTTTACCCGATCAGCCCCAGCATTTT; CDR3 protein: CASSLPDQPQHF
clone size: .; D gene: .; J gene: TRBJ2-3; V gene: TRBV5-1; CDR3 DNA: TGCGCCAGCAGCGGCCGACTTACGGATTTGACAGATACGCAGTATTTT; CDR3 protein: CASSGRLTDLTDTQYF
clone size: few; D gene: .; J gene: TRBJ1-5; V gene: TRBV19; CDR3 DNA: TGTGCCCACACCCCCTTCGGGGGTAAGCGTCAGCCCCAGCATTTT; CDR3 protein: CAHTPFGGKRQPQHF
clone size: .; D gene: .; J gene: TRBJ2-1; V gene: TRBV18; CDR3 DNA: TGTGCCAGCTCACCACCATACGGAGATGAGCAGTTCTTC; CDR3 protein: CASSPPYGDEQFF
clone size: .; D gene: .; J gene: TRBJ1-4; V gene: TRBV7-6; CDR3 DNA: TGTGCCAGCAGCCTCGGACAGTATGAAAAACTGTTTTTT; CDR3 protein: CASSLGQYEKLFF
clone size: .; D gene: .; J gene: TRBJ2-1; V gene: TRBV19; CDR3 DNA: TGTGCCAGTAGTGTAAAAGATTGTTGCTACAATGAGCAGTTCTTC; CDR3 protein: CASSVKDCCYNEQFF
clone size: .; D gene: .; J gene: TRBJ1-2; V gene: TRBV5-1; CDR3 DNA: TGCGCCAGCAGCTCTACAGCCAGCCGTTCTTATGGCTACACCTTC; CDR3 protein: CASSSTASRSYGYTF
clone size: once; D gene: .; J gene: TRBJ1-5; V gene: TRBV18; CDR3 DNA: TGTGCCAGCTCACCATTCAGGGCGGACAATCAGCCCCAGCATTTT; CDR3 protein: CASSPFRADNQPQHF
clone size: .; D gene: .; J gene: TRBJ2-3; V gene: TRBV4-2; CDR3 DNA: TGTGCCAGCAGCCCTAAGGGGGATGGAGATACGCAGTATTTT; CDR3 protein: CASSPKGDGDTQYF
clone size: few; D gene: TRBD2; J gene: TRBJ2-2; V gene: TRBV10-1; CDR3 DNA: TGCGCCAGCAGTGATGGGGGGGCGAACACCGGGGAGCTGTTTTTT; CDR3 protein: CASSDGGANTGELFF
clone size: .; D gene: TRBD2; J gene: TRBJ2-7; V gene: TRBV2; CDR3 DNA: TGTGCCAGCAGTGTGGGGACTAGCGGGGTCTACGAGCAGTACTTC; CDR3 protein: CASSVGTSGVYEQYF
clone size: .; D gene: TRBD2; J gene: TRBJ2-7; V gene: TRBV2; CDR3 DNA: TGTGCCATCAAGACTAGCGGTCCCCACGAGCAGTACTTC; CDR3 protein: CAIKTSGPHEQYF
clone size: .; D gene: .; J gene: TRBJ2-7; V gene: TRBV5-6; CDR3 DNA: TGTGCCAGCAGCTTAGGATCGCCCGCTAATGAGCAGTACTTC; CDR3 protein: CASSLGSPANEQYF
clone size: .; D gene: .; J gene: TRBJ2-7; V gene: TRBV30; CDR3 DNA: TGTGCCTGGAGTTTAGGGTTTAGCTACGAGCAGTACTTC; CDR3 protein: CAWSLGFSYEQYF
clone size: .; D gene: TRBD2; J gene: TRBJ2-4; V gene: TRBV30; CDR3 DNA: TGTGCCTGGAGTGTACCCTCCCCCCCAAGCGGGAGTTATAACATTCAGTACTTC; CDR3 protein: CAWSVPSPPSGSYNIQYF
clone size: .; D gene: TRBD1; J gene: TRBJ2-5; V gene: TRBV7-7; CDR3 DNA: TGTGCCATCGGAACAGGGGCCGGGGAGACCCAGTACTTC; CDR3 protein: CAIGTGAGETQYF
clone size: few; D gene: TRBD1; J gene: TRBJ2-3; V gene: TRBV2; CDR3 DNA: TGTGCCAGCCCCCTAAACCCCGGGACAGGGGAAGCAGATACGCAGTATTTT; CDR3 protein: CASPLNPGTGEADTQYF
clone size: few; D gene: .; J gene: TRBJ2-4; V gene: TRBV30; CDR3 DNA: TGTGCCTGGAGTATAAAAAACATTCAGTACTTC; CDR3 protein: CAWSIKNIQYF
clone size: .; D gene: TRBD1; J gene: TRBJ2-7; V gene: TRBV5-4; CDR3 DNA: TGTGCCAGCAGCTTGGGGGACAGGGTTCTAGGCTACGAGCAGTACTTC; CDR3 protein: CASSLGDRVLGYEQYF
clone size: once; D gene: TRBD1; J gene: TRBJ1-2; V gene: TRBV28; CDR3 DNA: TGTGCCAGCAGGGATACAGGGGCCAACTATGGCTACACCTTC; CDR3 protein: CASRDTGANYGYTF
clone size: .; D gene: .; J gene: TRBJ2-7; V gene: TRBV28; CDR3 DNA: TGTGCCAGCACCAGACGGGACGCCCCCTACGAGCAGTACTTC; CDR3 protein: CASTRRDAPYEQYF
clone size: once; D gene: .; J gene: TRBJ1-4; V gene: TRBV7-9; CDR3 DNA: TGTGCCAGCAGCCCGACTCCGGGAGAAAAACTGTTTTTT; CDR3 protein: CASSPTPGEKLFF
clone size: once; D gene: .; J gene: TRBJ2-4; V gene: TRBV7-2; CDR3 DNA: TGTGCCAGCAGCCTCCAGTTAGCCAAAAACATTCAGTACTTC; CDR3 protein: CASSLQLAKNIQYF